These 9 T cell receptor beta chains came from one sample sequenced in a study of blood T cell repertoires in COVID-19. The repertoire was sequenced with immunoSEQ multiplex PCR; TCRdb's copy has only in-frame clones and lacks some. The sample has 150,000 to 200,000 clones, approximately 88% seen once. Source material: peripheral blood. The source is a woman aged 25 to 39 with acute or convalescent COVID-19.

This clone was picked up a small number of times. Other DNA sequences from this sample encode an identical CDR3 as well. CDR3 sequence reads: CASSGTGNQPQHF. The CDR3 nucleotides are TGTGCCAGTAGCGGGACAGGGAATCAGCCCCAGCATTTT. The chain joins TRBV19 to TRBJ1-5, with 9 bases matching TRBD1. After removal of 6 bases from V and 4 bases from J, the junction contained 1 base not matched to a gene. The CDR3 totals 13 residues. The germline V gene has CDR1 LNHDA and CDR2 SQIVND (reference sequence).

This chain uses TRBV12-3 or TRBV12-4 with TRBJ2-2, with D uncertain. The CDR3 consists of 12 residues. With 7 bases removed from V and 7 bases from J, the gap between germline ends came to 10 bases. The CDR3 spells CASTNPHGELFF. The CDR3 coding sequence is TGTGCCAGCACCAATCCCCACGGGGAGCTGTTTTTT.

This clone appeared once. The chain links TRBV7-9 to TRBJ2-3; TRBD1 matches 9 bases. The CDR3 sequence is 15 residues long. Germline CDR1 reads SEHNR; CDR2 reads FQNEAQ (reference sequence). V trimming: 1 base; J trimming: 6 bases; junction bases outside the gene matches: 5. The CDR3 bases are TGTGCCAGCAGCTTAGACGGGACAGGGCCCGATACGCAGTATTTT. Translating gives CASSLDGTGPDTQYF.

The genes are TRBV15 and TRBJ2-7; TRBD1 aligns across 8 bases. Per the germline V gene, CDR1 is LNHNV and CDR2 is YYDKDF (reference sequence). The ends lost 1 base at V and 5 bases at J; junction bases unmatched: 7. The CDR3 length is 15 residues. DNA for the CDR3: TGTGCCACCAGCAGAGCGGGGCAGGGGGCCCACGAGCAGTACTTC. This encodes CATSRAGQGAHEQYF.

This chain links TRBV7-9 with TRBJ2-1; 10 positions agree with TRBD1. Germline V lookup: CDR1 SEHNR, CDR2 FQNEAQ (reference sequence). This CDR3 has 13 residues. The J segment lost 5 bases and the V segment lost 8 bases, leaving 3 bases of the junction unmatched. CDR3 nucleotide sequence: TGTGCCAGCGGACAGGGGGTGGACAATGAGCAGTTCTTC. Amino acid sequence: CASGQGVDNEQFF.

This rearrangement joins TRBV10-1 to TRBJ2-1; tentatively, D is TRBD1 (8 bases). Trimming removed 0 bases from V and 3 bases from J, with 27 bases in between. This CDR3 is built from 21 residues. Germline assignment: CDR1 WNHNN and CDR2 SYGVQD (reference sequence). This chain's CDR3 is CASSESRGGDRWFRDYNEQFF. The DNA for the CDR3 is TGCGCCAGCAGTGAGTCGAGGGGGGGGGACAGGTGGTTCCGGGACTACAATGAGCAGTTCTTC.

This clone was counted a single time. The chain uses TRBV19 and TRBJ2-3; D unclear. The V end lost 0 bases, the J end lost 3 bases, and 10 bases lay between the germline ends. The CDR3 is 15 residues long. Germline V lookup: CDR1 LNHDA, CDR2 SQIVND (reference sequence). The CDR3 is CASSIDVSTTDTQYF. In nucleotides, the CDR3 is TGTGCCAGTAGTATAGACGTTTCCACAACAGATACGCAGTATTTT.

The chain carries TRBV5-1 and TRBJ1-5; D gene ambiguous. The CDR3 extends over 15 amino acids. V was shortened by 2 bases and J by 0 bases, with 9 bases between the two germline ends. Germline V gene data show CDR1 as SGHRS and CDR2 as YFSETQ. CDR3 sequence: CASSLDGDSNQPQHF. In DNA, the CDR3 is TGCGCCAGCAGCTTAGACGGAGATAGCAATCAGCCCCAGCATTTT.

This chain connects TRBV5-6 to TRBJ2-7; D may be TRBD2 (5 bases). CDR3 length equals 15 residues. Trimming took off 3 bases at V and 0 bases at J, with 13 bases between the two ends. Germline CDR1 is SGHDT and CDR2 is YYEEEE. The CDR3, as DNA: TGTGCCAGCAGCTACAACCTGGACTCCTCCTACGAGCAGTACTTC. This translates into CASSYNLDSSYEQYF.